This record concerns one TCR beta chain sequence. Its target is unknown. This sample was taken from a study of high-grade serous ovarian cancer treatment subgroups. Study at large: On average, approximately 14,000 reads and 6,000 to 7,500 unique TCR beta rearrangements were obtained per sample.

The study's findings and limits: Same-patient tumor repertoires overlapped at roughly 0.095 to 0.85; different patients barely overlapped. TCR clonal relatedness correlated positively with neoantigen level.

The protocol was immunoSEQ multiplex PCR, while the TCRdb copy is restricted to in-frame clones and leaves out a portion. The data contain around 2,000 clones, about 80% of them singletons. This CDR3 is built from 16 residues. Trimming removed 4 bases from V and 9 bases from J; junction bases left unmatched: 12. CDR1 is SQVTM and CDR2 is ANQGSEA in the germline V gene. Tumor samples were obtained before definitive surgery or chemotherapy. This rearrangement joins TRBV29-1 to TRBJ2-1; TRBD2 aligns across 13 bases. Sample: tumor tissue. This sequence was found in a human donor with high-grade serous ovarian cancer. DNA of the CDR3: TGCAGCGTTGGTTTAGTACTAGCGGGGGGGTCTGGTGAGCAGTTCTTC. The encoded protein is CSVGLVLAGGSGEQFF.